The rows below give T cell receptor beta chains drawn from one sample of a study of blood T cell repertoires in COVID-19. Profiled with immunoSEQ multiplex PCR; TCRdb holds only in-frame clones, not every one. Of 110,000 or so clones listed, about 83% are singletons. Sequenced sample: peripheral blood. These receptor sequences come from a man between 60 and 75 years old with acute or convalescent COVID-19. Both conserved end residues are part of each CDR3. Each record gives: clone size, D gene, J gene, V gene, CDR3 DNA, CDR3 protein. D genes are given only for firm matches. Some rows have no size entry. The others give once, few or many, or a class for an expanded clone.

- TRBD1 TRBJ2-1 TRBV23-1 TGCGCCCCCGGGACAGTTAACAATGAGCAGTTCTTC CAPGTVNNEQFF
- - TRBJ1-1 TRBV7-9 TGTGCCAGCAGCTTAGAAGGGAGGAACACTGAAGCTTTCTTT CASSLEGRNTEAFF
once - TRBJ2-5 TRBV3-1/TRBV3-2 TGTGCCAGCAGCCAAGAATCTGGGCAGCAAGAGACCCAGTACTTC CASSQESGQQETQYF
- TRBD1 TRBJ1-5 TRBV6-5 TGTGCCAGCAGGACAGGGGGAAGCAATCAGCCCCAGCATTTT CASRTGGSNQPQHF
- - TRBJ2-5 TRBV5-1 TGCGCCAGCAGCTTCTCGTACCAAGAGACCCAGTACTTC CASSFSYQETQYF
once TRBD1 TRBJ1-2 TRBV6-6 TGTGCCAGCAGTTACTTGACAGGGGTTGGCGGCTACACCTTC CASSYLTGVGGYTF
- - TRBJ2-2 TRBV5-1 TGCGCCAGCAGCTTACCGGGGAGGGAGCTGTTTTTT CASSLPGRELFF
- TRBD1 TRBJ1-5 TRBV6-5 TGTGCCAGCAGTTACTCGGGACAGGGCCAACAGCCCCAGCATTTT CASSYSGQGQQPQHF
- - TRBJ1-2 TRBV29-1 TGCAGCGTTGAAGACCGAGGTCCCAGCTCTAACTATGGCTACACCTTC CSVEDRGPSSNYGYTF
- - TRBJ2-7 TRBV3-1/TRBV3-2 TGTGCCAGCAGCCAGCACAATGGGGGAGGCGAGCAGTACTTC CASSQHNGGGEQYF
- - TRBJ2-1 TRBV10-3 TGTGCCATCAGTGAGTCGCCAGCGAACGCTTTGATGAATGAGCAGTTCTTC CAISESPANALMNEQFF
- - TRBJ1-1 TRBV6-2/TRBV6-3 TGTGCCAGCAGCCTGGGGGGTGCCCTATTCGAAGCTTTCTTT CASSLGGALFEAFF
- - TRBJ1-1 TRBV5-1 TGCGCCAGCAGGACAGCTTTGAACACTGAAGCTTTCTTT CASRTALNTEAFF
- TRBD2 TRBJ2-5 TRBV29-1 TGCAGCGTTGGGAATAGCGGGAGGGGAGAGACCCAGTACTTC CSVGNSGRGETQYF
- - TRBJ2-1 TRBV19 TGTGCCAGTAGTGGGCAGGGTTCATATATCGATGAGCAGTTCTTC CASSGQGSYIDEQFF
- - TRBJ1-6 TRBV28 TGTGCCAGCAGTTCCCCGCTGGGGAGGGTTTCACCCCTCCACTTT CASSSPLGRVSPLHF